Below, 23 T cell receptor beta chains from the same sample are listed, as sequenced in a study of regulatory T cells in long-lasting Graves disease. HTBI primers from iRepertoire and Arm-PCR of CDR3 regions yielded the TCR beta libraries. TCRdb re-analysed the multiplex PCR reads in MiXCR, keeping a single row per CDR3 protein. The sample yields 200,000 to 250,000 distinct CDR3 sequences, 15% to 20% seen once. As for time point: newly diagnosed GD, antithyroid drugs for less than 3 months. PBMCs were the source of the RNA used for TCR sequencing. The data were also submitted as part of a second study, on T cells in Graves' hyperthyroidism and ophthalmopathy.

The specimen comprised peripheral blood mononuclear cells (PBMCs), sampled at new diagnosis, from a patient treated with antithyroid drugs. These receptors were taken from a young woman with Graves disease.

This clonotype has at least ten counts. The DNA of the CDR3 is TGTGCCAGCAGCTCTACCGGAGGCACTGAAGCTTTCTTT. Amino acids: CASSSTGGTEAFF. This chain connects TRBV6-1 to TRBJ1-1; D unclear. This CDR3 has 13 residues. The germline V and J ends were trimmed by 6 bases and 4 bases, with 12 bases remaining between them. Germline loops: CDR1 MNHNS, CDR2 SASEGT.

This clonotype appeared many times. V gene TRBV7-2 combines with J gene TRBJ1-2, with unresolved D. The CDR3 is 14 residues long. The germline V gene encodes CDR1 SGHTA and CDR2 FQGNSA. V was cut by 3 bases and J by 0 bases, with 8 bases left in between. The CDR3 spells CASSFGSANYGYTF. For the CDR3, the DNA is TGTGCCAGCAGCTTCGGAAGCGCTAACTATGGCTACACCTTC.

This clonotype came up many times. For the CDR3, the DNA is TGTGCCAGTAGTATAGAGGCGAACACTGAAGCTTTCTTT. Amino acids: CASSIEANTEAFF. This chain links TRBV19 with TRBJ1-1; no reliable D call. This CDR3 has 13 amino acids. Deletions cut 0 bases from V and 1 base from J, with 3 bases between. Germline V gene lookup returns CDR1 LNHDA and CDR2 SQIVND (reference sequence).

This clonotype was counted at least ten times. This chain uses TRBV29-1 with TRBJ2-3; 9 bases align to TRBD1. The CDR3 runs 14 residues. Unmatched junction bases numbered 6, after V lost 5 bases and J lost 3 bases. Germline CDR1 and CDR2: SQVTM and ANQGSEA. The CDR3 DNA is TGCAGCGTTTTACGGGACAGGGCAACAGATACGCAGTATTTT. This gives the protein CSVLRDRATDTQYF.

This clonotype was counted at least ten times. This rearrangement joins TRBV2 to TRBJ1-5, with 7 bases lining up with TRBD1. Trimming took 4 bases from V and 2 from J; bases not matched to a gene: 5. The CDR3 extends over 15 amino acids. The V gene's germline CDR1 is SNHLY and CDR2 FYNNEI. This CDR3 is CASSVTGVGNQPQHF. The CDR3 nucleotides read TGTGCCAGCAGTGTTACAGGGGTCGGCAATCAGCCCCAGCATTTT.

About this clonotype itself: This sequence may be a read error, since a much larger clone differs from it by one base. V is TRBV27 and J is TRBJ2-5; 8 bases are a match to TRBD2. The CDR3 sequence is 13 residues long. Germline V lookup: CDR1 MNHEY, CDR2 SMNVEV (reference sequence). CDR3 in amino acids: CAGSILADGTQYF. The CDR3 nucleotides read TGTGCCGGCAGCATACTAGCGGACGGGACCCAGTACTTC.

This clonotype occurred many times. CDR3 coding DNA: TGTGCCTGGACGCCTTCGGGGACGTTGAACATTCAGTACTTC. It translates to CAWTPSGTLNIQYF. The chain carries TRBV30 and TRBJ2-4; the D gene could be TRBD1 or TRBD2 (5 bases each). Germline V gives CDR1 GTSNPN, CDR2 SVGIG (reference sequence). The CDR3 is 14 amino acids. V lost 4 bases, J lost 7 bases, and 17 bases lay in between.

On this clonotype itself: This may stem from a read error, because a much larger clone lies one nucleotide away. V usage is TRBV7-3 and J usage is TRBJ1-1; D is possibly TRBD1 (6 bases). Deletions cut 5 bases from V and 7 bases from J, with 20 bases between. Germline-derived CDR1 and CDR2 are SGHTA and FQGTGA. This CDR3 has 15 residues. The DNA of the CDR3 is TGTGCCAGCAGCAAAGGCCACGACAGGATGGATGAAGCTTTCTTT. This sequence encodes CASSKGHDRMDEAFF.

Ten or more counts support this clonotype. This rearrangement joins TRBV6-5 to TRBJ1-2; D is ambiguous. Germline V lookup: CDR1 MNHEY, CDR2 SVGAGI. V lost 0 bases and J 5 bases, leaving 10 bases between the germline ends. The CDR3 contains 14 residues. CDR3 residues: CASSYSRAGYGYTF. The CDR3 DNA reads TGTGCCAGCAGTTACTCGAGGGCAGGATATGGCTACACCTTC.

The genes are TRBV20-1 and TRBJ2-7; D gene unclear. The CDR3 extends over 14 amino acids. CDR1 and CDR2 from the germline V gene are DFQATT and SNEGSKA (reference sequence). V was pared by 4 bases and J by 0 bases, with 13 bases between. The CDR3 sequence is CSATPRLFSYEQYF. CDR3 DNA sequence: TGCAGTGCTACACCCCGGCTGTTCTCCTACGAGCAGTACTTC.

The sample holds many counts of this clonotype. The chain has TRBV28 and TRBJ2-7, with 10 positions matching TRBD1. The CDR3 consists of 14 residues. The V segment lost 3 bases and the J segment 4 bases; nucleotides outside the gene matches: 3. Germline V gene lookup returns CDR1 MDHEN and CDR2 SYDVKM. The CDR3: CASSLDRGMYEQYF. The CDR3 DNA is TGTGCCAGCAGTTTGGACAGGGGGATGTACGAGCAGTACTTC.

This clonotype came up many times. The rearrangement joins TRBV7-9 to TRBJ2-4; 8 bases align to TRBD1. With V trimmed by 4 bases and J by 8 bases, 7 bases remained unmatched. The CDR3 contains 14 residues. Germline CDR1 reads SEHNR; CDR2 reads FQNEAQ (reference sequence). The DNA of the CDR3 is TGTGCCAGCAGCTCCCCGACAGGGGAGGACATTCAGTACTTC. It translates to CASSSPTGEDIQYF.

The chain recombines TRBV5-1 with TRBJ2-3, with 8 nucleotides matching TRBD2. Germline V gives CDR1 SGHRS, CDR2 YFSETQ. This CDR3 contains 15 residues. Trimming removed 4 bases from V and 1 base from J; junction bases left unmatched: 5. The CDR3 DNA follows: TGCGCCAGCAGCCCTCGGGAGGGTGGCACAGATACGCAGTATTTT. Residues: CASSPREGGTDTQYF.

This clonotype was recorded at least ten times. Here the CDR3 DNA reads TGTGCCAGCAGCTTTACGGGGGGGGCTCGCAATGAGCAGTTCTTC. It translates to CASSFTGGARNEQFF. The chain joins TRBV7-2 to TRBJ2-1; 8 bases match TRBD2. V was pared by 3 bases and J by 6 bases, with 7 bases of the junction left unmatched. Per germline, CDR1 SGHTA and CDR2 FQGNSA. This CDR3 contains 15 residues.

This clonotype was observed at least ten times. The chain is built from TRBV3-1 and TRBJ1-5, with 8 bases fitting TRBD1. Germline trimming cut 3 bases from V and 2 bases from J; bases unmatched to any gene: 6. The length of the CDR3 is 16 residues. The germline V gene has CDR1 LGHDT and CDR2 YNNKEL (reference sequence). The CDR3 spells CASSQGTGFGNQPQHF. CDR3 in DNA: TGTGCCAGCAGCCAGGGGACAGGATTTGGCAATCAGCCCCAGCATTTT.

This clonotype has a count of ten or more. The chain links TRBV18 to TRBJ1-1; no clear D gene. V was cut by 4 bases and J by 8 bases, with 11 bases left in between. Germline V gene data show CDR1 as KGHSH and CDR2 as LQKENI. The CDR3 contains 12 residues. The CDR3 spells CASSLPNLEAFF. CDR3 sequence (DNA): TGTGCCAGCTCACTCCCCAATTTAGAAGCTTTCTTT.

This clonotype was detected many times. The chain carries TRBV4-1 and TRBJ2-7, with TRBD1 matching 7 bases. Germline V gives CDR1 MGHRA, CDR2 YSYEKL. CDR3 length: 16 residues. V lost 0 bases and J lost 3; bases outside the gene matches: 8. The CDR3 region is CASSQDSRGLDYEQYF. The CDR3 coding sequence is TGCGCCAGCAGCCAAGATTCGAGGGGGCTAGACTACGAGCAGTACTTC.

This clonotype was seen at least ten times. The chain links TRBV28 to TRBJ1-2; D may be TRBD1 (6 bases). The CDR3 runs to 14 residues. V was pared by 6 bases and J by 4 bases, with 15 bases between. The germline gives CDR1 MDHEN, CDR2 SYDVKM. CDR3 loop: CASRNNRVPYGYTF. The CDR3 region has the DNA TGTGCCAGCAGGAATAACAGGGTCCCCTATGGCTACACCTTC.

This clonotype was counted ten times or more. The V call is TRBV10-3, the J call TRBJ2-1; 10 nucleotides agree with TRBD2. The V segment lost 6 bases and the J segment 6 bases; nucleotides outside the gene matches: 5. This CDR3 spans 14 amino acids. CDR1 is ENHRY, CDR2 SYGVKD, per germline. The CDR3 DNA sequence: TGTGCCATCAGGGTAGCGGGAGGAGGCAATGAGCAGTTCTTC. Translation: CAIRVAGGGNEQFF.

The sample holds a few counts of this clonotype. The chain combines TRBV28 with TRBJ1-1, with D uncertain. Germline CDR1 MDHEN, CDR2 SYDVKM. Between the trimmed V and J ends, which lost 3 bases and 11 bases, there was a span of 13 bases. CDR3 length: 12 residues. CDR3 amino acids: CASSFASSLAFF. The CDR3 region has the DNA TGTGCCAGCAGTTTCGCTTCCTCGTTGGCTTTCTTT.

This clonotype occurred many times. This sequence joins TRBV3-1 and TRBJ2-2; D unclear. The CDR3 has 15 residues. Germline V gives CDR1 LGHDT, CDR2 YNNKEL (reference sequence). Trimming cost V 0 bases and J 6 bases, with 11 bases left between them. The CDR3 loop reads CASSQDRKGSGELFF. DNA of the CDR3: TGTGCCAGCAGCCAAGATCGTAAAGGGTCCGGGGAGCTGTTTTTT.

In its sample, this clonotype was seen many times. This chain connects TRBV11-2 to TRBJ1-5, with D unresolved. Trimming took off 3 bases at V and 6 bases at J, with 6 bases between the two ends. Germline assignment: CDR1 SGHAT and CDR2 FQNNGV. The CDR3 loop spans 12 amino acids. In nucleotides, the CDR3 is TGTGCCAGCAGCTTCCCTGCTCAGCCCCAGCATTTT. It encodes CASSFPAQPQHF.

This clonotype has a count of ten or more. The CDR3, as DNA: TGTGCCAGCAGCCACGGGGACAGGCGCAACTCCTACGAGCAGTACTTC. Protein product: CASSHGDRRNSYEQYF. V and J are TRBV14 and TRBJ2-7; 8 bases align to TRBD1. CDR1 is SGHDN and CDR2 is FVKESK in the germline V gene. The CDR3 spans 16 residues. J gave up 0 bases and V 3 bases, and 7 bases lay outside the gene matches.